This T cell receptor beta chain stems from a study of shared clonotypes between healthy human individuals. Overall study results and limits: Represented genetic and exposure-history diversity was restricted by having few donors. The sharing of 5% to 6.5% of naive CD4 clonotypes was seen across a handful of donors.

The authors distributed each subset's genomic DNA evenly over several immunoSEQ plates. Assay: immunoSEQ multiplex PCR; the TCRdb copy retains only in-frame clones and omits some. Among some 2 million clones, about 94% were seen once, and the ten largest hold roughly 1%. V trimming: 6 bases; J trimming: 6 bases; junction bases outside the gene matches: 6. The CDR3 length is 13 residues. Germline-derived CDR1 and CDR2 are MDHEN and SYDVKM. This clone is a singleton in its sample. Its antigen is unknown. Terminally differentiated effector memory CD45RA+ cells were excluded by CCR7 positive selection of CD45RO-negative cells.

The TCR comes from a young man in good health. Sample: naive CD8+ T cells sorted from blood. This chain links TRBV28 with TRBJ1-1; 8 bases agree with TRBD1. The CDR3 sequence: CASRVTGGAEAFF. The CDR3, as DNA: TGTGCCAGCAGGGTAACAGGGGGAGCTGAAGCTTTCTTT.